This is a list of T cell receptor beta chains from one sample in a study of blood T cell repertoires in COVID-19. Data came from immunoSEQ multiplex PCR; TCRdb stores just in-frame clones and leaves some out. This sample has 250,000 to 300,000 clones; about nine tenths occur once, and the top ten carry approximately 1.5%. Material: peripheral blood. Receptors were obtained from a middle-aged woman who had recovered from COVID-19. Each CDR3 is given with its conserved first and last residue. A D gene is named only where the DNA matches it firmly. Size is omitted from some rows. Given values are once, few, many or a class for expanded clones.

>TRBD1|TRBJ1-5|TRBV2|-
CASRKDRINQPQHF
TGTGCCAGCAGGAAGGACAGGATTAATCAGCCCCAGCATTTT
>-|TRBJ1-2|TRBV11-2|-
CASSSSGRVIDFGNYGYTF
TGTGCCAGCAGCTCCTCCGGGAGGGTGATAGATTTCGGTAACTATGGCTACACCTTC
>TRBD1|TRBJ2-7|TRBV2|once
CASHPQGNEQYF
TGTGCCAGCCATCCACAGGGGAACGAGCAGTACTTC
>-|TRBJ1-6|TRBV6-5|-
CASSQYNSPLHF
TGTGCCAGCAGTCAATATAATTCACCCCTCCACTTT
>TRBD2|TRBJ2-5|TRBV5-4|once
CASSLGLADPQYF
TGTGCCAGCAGCTTGGGACTAGCCGATCCCCAGTACTTC
>TRBD2|TRBJ2-3|TRBV7-7|-
CASSATTYRAGDTDTQYF
TGTGCCAGCAGCGCAACCACCTATAGGGCGGGGGACACAGATACGCAGTATTTT
>-|TRBJ1-5|TRBV10-1|-
CASSRYRQVGSNQPQHF
TGCGCCAGCAGTAGATACCGACAGGTCGGGAGCAATCAGCCCCAGCATTTT
>-|TRBJ1-2|TRBV5-1|few
CASSITGNYGYTF
TGCGCCAGCAGCATAACCGGTAACTATGGCTACACCTTC
>TRBD2|TRBJ2-3|TRBV18|-
CASSPLLAGVTDTQYF
TGTGCCAGCTCACCACTTCTAGCGGGGGTTACAGATACGCAGTATTTT
>-|TRBJ2-2|TRBV6-4|-
CASSDSADSNTGELFF
TGTGCCAGCAGTGACTCCGCGGATTCAAACACCGGGGAGCTGTTTTTT
>-|TRBJ1-1|TRBV6-5|-
CASRNKGGVDTEAFF
TGTGCCAGCAGAAATAAGGGAGGAGTCGACACTGAAGCTTTCTTT
>-|TRBJ1-1|TRBV7-3|-
CASSRTSDTEAFF
TGTGCCAGCAGCCGAACGTCGGACACTGAAGCTTTCTTT
>-|TRBJ1-5|TRBV30|-
CAWSVGLHNQPQHF
TGTGCCTGGAGTGTTGGGCTACACAATCAGCCCCAGCATTTT
>TRBD1|TRBJ1-5|TRBV6-4|-
CASSPDRGGQPQHF
TGTGCCAGCAGCCCGGACAGGGGTGGGCAGCCCCAGCATTTT
>-|TRBJ2-7|TRBV2|-
CASSVSTYEQYF
TGTGCCAGCAGTGTATCTACCTACGAGCAGTACTTC
>-|TRBJ1-2|TRBV3-1/TRBV3-2|-
CASSHVLNYGYTF
TGTGCCAGCAGCCATGTCCTTAACTATGGCTACACCTTC
>-|TRBJ2-7|TRBV6-5|-
CASSRLASFSGQYF
TGTGCCAGCAGCCGGCTGGCTTCTTTCTCAGGGCAGTACTTC
>-|TRBJ1-2|TRBV5-1|-
CASSLGDTRYNYGYTF
TGCGCCAGCAGCTTGGGGGACACCCGATATAACTATGGCTACACCTTC
>-|TRBJ1-2|TRBV10-3|once
CAITNRRPGGEYSYGYTF
TGTGCCATCACGAACAGGAGGCCCGGCGGGGAGTATAGCTATGGCTACACCTTC
>TRBD2|TRBJ2-3|TRBV18|-
CASSPQGGGVTDTQYF
TGTGCCAGCTCACCACAAGGCGGGGGAGTCACAGATACGCAGTATTTT
>TRBD1|TRBJ1-2|TRBV7-8|once
CASSLGGGPGGAYGYTF
TGTGCCAGCAGCTTAGGCGGGGGGCCAGGGGGAGCCTATGGCTACACCTTC
>-|TRBJ2-4|TRBV20-1|-
CSARDNNIQYF
TGCAGTGCTAGAGATAATAACATTCAGTACTTC
>-|TRBJ2-3|TRBV5-4|-
CASSPAQLTDTQYF
TGTGCCAGCAGCCCCGCCCAACTCACAGATACGCAGTATTTT
>-|TRBJ1-4|TRBV28|-
CASSLMRWRQVLSGWPTNEKLFF
TGTGCCAGCAGTTTAATGAGGTGGAGACAGGTTCTGTCCGGATGGCCAACTAATGAAAAACTGTTTTTT
>-|TRBJ2-2|TRBV5-4|-
CASSSQQGPNTGELFF
TGTGCCAGCAGCTCTCAACAGGGCCCGAACACCGGGGAGCTGTTTTTT
>TRBD1|TRBJ2-3|TRBV6-5|many
CASRPGQRTDTQYF
TGTGCCAGCAGGCCGGGACAGCGCACAGATACGCAGTATTTT
>TRBD2|TRBJ2-1|TRBV7-3|-
CASSFRLAGGNNEQFF
TGTGCCAGCAGCTTTAGACTAGCGGGGGGCAACAATGAGCAGTTCTTC